This TCR beta chain emerged from a study of CD4 T cells in relation to SARS-CoV-2 and coronaviruses. Study-wide results and caveats: Pre-pandemic and post-infection samples never came from the same donor. Compared with monoreactive clones, crossreactive clones showed significantly weaker SARS-CoV-2 expansion.

In the case of this clone: No antigen is known for it.

Deep TCR-beta sequencing used DNA from uncultured naive and memory CD4+ T cells. Data came from immunoSEQ multiplex PCR; TCRdb stores just in-frame clones and leaves some out. Of 35,000 to 40,000 clones listed, roughly 85% are singletons. CD4 enrichment then naive enrichment separated naive from memory CD4+ cells. V shed 3 bases and J shed 7 bases, with 10 bases lying between them. Germline assignment: CDR1 LNHDA and CDR2 SQIVND (reference sequence). The length of the CDR3 is 13 residues. Sequencing was done on a sample of memory CD4+ T cells from PBMCs. This rearrangement joins TRBV19 to TRBJ2-1; no definite D call. The receptor was derived from an adult with COVID-19. CDR3 DNA: TGTGCCAGTAGTATTCTCCTAGGGAATGAGCAGTTCTTC. Its translation: CASSILLGNEQFF.